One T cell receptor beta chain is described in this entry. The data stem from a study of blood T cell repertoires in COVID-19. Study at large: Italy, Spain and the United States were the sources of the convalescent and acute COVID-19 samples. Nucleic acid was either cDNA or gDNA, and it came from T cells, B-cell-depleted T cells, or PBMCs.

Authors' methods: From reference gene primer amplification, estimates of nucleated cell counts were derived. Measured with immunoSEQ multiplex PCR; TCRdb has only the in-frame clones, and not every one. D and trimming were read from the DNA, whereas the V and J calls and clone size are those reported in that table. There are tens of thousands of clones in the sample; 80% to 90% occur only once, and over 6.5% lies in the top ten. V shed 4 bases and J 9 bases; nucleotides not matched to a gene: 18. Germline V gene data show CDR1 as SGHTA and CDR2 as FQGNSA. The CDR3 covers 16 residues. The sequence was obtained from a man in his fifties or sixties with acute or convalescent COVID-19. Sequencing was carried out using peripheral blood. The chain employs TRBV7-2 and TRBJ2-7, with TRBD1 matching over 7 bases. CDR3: CASSSTSLQGTLGQYF. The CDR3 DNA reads TGTGCCAGCAGCTCTACTTCCTTACAGGGGACCCTCGGGCAGTACTTC.